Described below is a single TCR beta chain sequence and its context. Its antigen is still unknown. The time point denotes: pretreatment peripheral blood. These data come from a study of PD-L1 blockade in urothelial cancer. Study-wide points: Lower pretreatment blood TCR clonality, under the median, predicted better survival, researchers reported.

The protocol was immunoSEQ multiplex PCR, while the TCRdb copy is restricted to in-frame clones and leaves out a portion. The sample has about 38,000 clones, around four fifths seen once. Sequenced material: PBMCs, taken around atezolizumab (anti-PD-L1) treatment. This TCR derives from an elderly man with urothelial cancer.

The CDR3 protein is CSVGAGVTGELFF. The CDR3 nucleotides are TGCAGCGTTGGAGCGGGTGTTACCGGGGAGCTGTTTTTT. The rearrangement joins TRBV29-1 to TRBJ2-2; a possible D gene is TRBD2 (6 bases). V gave up 4 bases and J gave up 5 bases, with 11 bases separating them. The CDR3 runs to 13 residues. Germline V gene lookup returns CDR1 SQVTM and CDR2 ANQGSEA.